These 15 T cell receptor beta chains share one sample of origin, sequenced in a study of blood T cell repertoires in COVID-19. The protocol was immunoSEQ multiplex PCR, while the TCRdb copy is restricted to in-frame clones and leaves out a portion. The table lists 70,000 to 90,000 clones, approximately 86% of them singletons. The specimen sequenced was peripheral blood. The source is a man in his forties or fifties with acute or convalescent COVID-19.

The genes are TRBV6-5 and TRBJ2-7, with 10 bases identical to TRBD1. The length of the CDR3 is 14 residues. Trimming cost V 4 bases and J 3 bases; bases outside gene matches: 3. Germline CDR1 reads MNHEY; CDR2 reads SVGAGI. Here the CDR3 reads CASSSGDRGYEQYF. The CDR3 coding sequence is TGTGCCAGCAGTTCTGGGGACAGGGGCTACGAGCAGTACTTC.

In DNA, the CDR3 is TGTGCCAGCAGTTCCTACCGAGGTCTAGCGGGGCCGGGGACCGGGGAGCTGTTTTTT. This translates into CASSSYRGLAGPGTGELFF. J is TRBJ2-2 and V is TRBV28, with TRBD2 matching over 9 bases. CDR1 MDHEN and CDR2 SYDVKM come from the germline V gene. V lost 4 bases, J lost 5 bases, and 17 bases stayed unmatched. The CDR3 totals 19 residues.

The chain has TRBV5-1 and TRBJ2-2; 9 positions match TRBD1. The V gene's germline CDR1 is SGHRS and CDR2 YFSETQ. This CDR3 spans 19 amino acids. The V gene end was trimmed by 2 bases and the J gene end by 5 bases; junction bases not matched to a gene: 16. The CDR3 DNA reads TGCGCCAGCAGCTTAGCGCCGGCGCCGGGACAGGGTTTGACCGGGGAGCTGTTTTTT. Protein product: CASSLAPAPGQGLTGELFF.

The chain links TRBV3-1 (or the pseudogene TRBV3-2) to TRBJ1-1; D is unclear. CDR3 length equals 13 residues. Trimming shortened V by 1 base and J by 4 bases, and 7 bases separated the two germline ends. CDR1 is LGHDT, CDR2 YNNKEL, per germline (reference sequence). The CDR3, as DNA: TGTGCCAGCAGCCAAGGAGGGTCCACTGAAGCTTTCTTT. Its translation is CASSQGGSTEAFF.

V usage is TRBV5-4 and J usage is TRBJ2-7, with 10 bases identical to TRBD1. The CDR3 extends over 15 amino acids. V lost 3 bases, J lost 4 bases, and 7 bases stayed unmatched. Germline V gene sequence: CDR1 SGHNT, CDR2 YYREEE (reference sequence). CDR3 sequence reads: CASSSSGTGVYEQYF. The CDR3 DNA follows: TGTGCCAGCAGCTCATCCGGGACAGGGGTTTACGAGCAGTACTTC.

The CDR3 sequence: CASSVGSLGFTDTQYF. CDR3 DNA sequence: TGTGCCAGCAGCGTAGGGTCACTAGGGTTCACAGATACGCAGTATTTT. This chain connects TRBV28 to TRBJ2-3; maybe TRBD2 (5 bases). This CDR3 comprises 16 residues. V was shortened by 6 bases and J by 2 bases, with 18 bases between the two germline ends. Germline V gives CDR1 MDHEN, CDR2 SYDVKM.

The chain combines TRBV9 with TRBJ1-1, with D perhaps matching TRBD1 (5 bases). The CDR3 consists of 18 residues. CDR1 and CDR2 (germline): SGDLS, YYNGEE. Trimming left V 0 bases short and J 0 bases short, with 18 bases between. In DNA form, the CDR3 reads TGTGCCAGCAGCGTAGAGGCCACAGGTAGATCTATGAACACTGAAGCTTTCTTT. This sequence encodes CASSVEATGRSMNTEAFF.

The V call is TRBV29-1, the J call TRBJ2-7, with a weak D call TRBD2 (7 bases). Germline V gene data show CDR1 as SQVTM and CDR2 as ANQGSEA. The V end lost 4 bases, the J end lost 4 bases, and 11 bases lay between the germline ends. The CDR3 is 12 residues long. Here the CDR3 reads CSVGGGRYEQYF. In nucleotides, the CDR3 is TGCAGCGTTGGGGGGGGCAGGTACGAGCAGTACTTC.

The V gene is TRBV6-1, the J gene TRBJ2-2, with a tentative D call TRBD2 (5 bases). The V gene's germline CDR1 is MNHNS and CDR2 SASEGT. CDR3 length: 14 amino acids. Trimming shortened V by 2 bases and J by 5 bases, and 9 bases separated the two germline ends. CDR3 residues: CASSEILATGELFF. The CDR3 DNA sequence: TGTGCCAGCAGTGAAATTTTAGCGACCGGGGAGCTGTTTTTT.

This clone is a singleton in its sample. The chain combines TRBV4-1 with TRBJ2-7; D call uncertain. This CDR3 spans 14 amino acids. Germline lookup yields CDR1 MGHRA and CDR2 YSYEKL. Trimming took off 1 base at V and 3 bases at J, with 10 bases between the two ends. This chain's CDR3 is CASSQVHDNYEQYF. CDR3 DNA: TGCGCCAGCAGCCAAGTCCATGACAACTACGAGCAGTACTTC.

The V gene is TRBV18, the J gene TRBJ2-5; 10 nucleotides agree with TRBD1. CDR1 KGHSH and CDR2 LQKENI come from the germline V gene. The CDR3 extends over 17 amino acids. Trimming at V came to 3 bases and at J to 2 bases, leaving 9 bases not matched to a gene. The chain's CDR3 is CASSPGQGNSNQETQYF. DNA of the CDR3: TGTGCCAGCTCACCGGGACAGGGGAACTCAAATCAAGAGACCCAGTACTTC.

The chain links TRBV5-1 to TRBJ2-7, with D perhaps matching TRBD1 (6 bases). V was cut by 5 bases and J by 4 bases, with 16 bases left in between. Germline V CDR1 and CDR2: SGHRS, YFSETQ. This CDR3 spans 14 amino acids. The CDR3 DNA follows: TGCGCCAGCAGGAGGCAGGGGCTCGCATACGAGCAGTACTTC. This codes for CASRRQGLAYEQYF.

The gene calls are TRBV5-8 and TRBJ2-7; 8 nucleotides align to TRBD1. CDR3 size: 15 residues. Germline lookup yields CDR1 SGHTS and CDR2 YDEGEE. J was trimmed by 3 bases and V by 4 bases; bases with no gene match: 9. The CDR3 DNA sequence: TGTGCCAGCAGCGGACAGACAGGGGACCTCTACGAGCAGTACTTC. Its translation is CASSGQTGDLYEQYF.

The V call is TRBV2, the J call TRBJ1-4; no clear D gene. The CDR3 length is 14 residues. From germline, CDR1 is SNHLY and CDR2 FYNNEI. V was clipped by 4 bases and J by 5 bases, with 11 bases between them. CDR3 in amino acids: CASSVYSGNEKLFF. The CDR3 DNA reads TGTGCCAGCAGTGTTTACAGCGGGAATGAAAAACTGTTTTTT.

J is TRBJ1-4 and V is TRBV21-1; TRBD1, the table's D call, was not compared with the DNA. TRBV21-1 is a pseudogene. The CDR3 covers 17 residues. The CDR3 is CASSKVKRTGWQEKLFF. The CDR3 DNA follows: TGTGCCAGCAGCAAAGTAAAGAGGACAGGGTGGCAAGAAAAACTGTTTTTT.